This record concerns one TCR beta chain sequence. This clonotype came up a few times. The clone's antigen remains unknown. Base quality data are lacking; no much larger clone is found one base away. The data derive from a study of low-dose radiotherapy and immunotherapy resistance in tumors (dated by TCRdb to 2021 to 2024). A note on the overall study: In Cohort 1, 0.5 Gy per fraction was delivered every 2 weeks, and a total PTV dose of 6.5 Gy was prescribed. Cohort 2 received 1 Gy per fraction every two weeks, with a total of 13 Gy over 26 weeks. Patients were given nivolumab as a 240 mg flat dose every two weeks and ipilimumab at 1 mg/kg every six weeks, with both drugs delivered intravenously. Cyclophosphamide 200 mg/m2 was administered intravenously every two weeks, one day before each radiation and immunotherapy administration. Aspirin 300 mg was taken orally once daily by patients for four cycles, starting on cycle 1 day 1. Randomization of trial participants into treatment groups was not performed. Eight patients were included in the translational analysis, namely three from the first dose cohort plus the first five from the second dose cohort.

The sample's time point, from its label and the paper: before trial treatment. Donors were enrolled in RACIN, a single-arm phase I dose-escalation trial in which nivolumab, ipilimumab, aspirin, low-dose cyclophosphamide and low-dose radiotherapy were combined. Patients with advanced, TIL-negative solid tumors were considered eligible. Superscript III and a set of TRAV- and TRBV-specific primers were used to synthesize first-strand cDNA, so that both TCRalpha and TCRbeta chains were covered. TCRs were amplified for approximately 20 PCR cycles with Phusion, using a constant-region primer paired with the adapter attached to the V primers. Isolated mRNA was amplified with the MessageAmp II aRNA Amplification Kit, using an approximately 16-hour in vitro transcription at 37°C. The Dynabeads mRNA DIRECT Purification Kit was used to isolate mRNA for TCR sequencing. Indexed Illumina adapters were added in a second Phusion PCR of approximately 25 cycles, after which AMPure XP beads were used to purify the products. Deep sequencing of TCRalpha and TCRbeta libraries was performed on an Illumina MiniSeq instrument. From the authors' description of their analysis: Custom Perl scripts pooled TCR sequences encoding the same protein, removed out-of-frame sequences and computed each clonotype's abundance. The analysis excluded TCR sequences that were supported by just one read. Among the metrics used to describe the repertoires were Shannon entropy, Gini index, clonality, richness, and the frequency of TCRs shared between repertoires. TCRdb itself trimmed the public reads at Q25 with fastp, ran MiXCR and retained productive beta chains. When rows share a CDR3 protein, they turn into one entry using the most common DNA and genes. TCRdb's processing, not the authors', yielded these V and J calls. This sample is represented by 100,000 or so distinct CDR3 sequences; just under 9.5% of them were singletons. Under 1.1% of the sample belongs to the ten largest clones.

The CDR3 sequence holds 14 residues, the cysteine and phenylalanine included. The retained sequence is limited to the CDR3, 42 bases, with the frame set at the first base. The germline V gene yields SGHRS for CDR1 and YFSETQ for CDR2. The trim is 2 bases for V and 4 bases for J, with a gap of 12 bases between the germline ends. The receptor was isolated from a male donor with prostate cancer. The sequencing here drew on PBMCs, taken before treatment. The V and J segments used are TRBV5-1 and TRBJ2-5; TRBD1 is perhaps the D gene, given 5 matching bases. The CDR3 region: CASSFFSGIETQYF. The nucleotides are TGCGCCAGCAGCTTCTTTTCAGGGATAGAGACCCAGTACTTC.